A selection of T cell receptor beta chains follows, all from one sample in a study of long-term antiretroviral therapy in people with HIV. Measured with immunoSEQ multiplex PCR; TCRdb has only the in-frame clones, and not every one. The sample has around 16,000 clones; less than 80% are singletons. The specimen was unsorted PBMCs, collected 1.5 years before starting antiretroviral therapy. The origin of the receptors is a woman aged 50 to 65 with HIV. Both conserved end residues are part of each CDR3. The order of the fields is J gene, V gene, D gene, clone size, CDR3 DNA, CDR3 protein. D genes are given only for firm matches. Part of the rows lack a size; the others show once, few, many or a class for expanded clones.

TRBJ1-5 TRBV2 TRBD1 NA TGTGCCAGCAGTCGGATGAAAGACAGGGTGCAGCCCCAGCATTTT CASSRMKDRVQPQHF
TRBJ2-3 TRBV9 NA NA TGTGCCAGCAGCGTAGGGAGTTTGACCGGTAATACGCAGTATTTT CASSVGSLTGNTQYF
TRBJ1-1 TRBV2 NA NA TGTGCCAGCAGTGCAAATAACTTGAACACTGAAGCTTTCTTT CASSANNLNTEAFF
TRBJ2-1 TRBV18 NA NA TGTGCCAGCTTTCTCTCAGGAGTCTACAATGAGCAGTTCTTC CASFLSGVYNEQFF
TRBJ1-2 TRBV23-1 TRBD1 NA TGCGCCAGCAGCGACAGGGGAGGAGGCGACTACACCTTC CASSDRGGGDYTF
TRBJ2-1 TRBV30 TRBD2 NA TGTGCCTGGAGTCGTGGGACTAGCGGGGGGGCATCCGAGCAGTTCTTC CAWSRGTSGGASEQFF
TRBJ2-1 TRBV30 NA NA TGTGCCTGGAGTGTAGTTGTGAGTGAGCAGTTCTTC CAWSVVVSEQFF
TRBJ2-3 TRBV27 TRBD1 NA TGTGCCAGCAGTCATAGACAGGGGGCGATAGATACGCAGTATTTT CASSHRQGAIDTQYF
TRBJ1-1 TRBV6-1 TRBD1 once TGTGCCAGCAGTGGAACAGGGGCCCGGGCTTTCTTT CASSGTGARAFF
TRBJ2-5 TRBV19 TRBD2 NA TGTGCCAGTAGTCGTTTTGGTTTTCGACTAGCGGGGGACGTCCAAGAGACCCAGTACTTC CASSRFGFRLAGDVQETQYF
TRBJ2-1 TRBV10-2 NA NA TGCGCCAGCAGTTTGCTGGGGGGGCGTCCGGCCAATGAGCAGTTCTTC CASSLLGGRPANEQFF
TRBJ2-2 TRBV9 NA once TGTGCCAGCAGCCCGACGGCGAACACCGGGGAGCTGTTTTTT CASSPTANTGELFF
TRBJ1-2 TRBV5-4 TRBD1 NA TGTGCCAGCAGCGTGGGGACAGGGGCTCTCGGGGTCTTGAACTATGGCTACACCTTC CASSVGTGALGVLNYGYTF
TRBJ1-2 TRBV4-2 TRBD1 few TGTGCCAGCAGCCCGACAGGGGTCTATGGCTACACCTTC CASSPTGVYGYTF
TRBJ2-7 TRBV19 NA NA TGTGCCAGTAGTCGGCAGTCTAACTCCTACGAGCAGTACTTC CASSRQSNSYEQYF
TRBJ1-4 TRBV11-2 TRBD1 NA TGTGCCAGCAGCTTAGAAACGAGGACAGGCGGGAGCTTTAATGAAAAACTGTTTTTT CASSLETRTGGSFNEKLFF
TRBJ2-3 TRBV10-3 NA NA TGTGCCATCAGTGAGTCTAAGGGGGGATTGTGGACAGATACGCAGTATTTT CAISESKGGLWTDTQYF
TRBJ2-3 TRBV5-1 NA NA TGCGCCAGCAGCTTGGCCGGCGGACAGCCATTCACAGATACGCAGTATTTT CASSLAGGQPFTDTQYF
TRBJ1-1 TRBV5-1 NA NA TGCGCCAGCAGCTTGGCCTTAGAGGGAGTGAACACTGAAGCTTTCTTT CASSLALEGVNTEAFF
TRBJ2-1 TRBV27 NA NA TGTGCCAGCAGCCCATGGAAGGCGGACCAGCAGTTCTTC CASSPWKADQQFF
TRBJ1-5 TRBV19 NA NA TGTGCCAGTAGTTCCCCGGACGAGCGCCCTAGCAATCAGCCCCAGCATTTT CASSSPDERPSNQPQHF
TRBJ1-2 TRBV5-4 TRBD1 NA TGTGCCAGCAGCGCACCGGGACAGGGGTATGGCTACACCTTC CASSAPGQGYGYTF
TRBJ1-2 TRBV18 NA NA TGTGCCAGCTCACCACGGACGGAAGGGGGCTACACCTTC CASSPRTEGGYTF
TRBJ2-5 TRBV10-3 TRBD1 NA TGTGCCATCAGGCCTGACAGGGGCCAAGAGACCCAGTACTTC CAIRPDRGQETQYF
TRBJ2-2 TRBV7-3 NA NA TGTGCCAGCAGCTTAAGGCCCCGGCCAGGCACGAACACCGGGGAGCTGTTTTTT CASSLRPRPGTNTGELFF
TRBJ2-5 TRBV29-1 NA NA TGCAGCGTTGAAGATCGTACCAGGCGCGGATCCCAAGAGACCCAGTACTTC CSVEDRTRRGSQETQYF
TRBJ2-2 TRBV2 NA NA TGTGCCAGCACCGGGGTGACCGGGGAGCTGTTTTTT CASTGVTGELFF
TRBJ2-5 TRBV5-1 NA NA TGCGCCAGCAGGTTCGCCAGGACGGGTCCGGAGACCCAGTACTTC CASRFARTGPETQYF
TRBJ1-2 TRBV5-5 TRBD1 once TGTGCCAGCAGCGGTGGACAGGGGAGGTATGGCTACACCTTC CASSGGQGRYGYTF
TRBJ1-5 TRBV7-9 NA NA TGTGCCAGCAGCTTAAGTACACAGCCCCAGCATTTT CASSLSTQPQHF
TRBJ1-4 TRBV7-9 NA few TGTGCCAGCAGCCCCACAGGGATGAGAGAAAAACTGTTTTTT CASSPTGMREKLFF
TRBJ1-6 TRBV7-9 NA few TGTGCCAGCCGGGGCACAGGTAAAGGATCACCCCTCCACTTT CASRGTGKGSPLHF
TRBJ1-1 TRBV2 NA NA TGTGCCAGCAGTGTGGCCGGAACTGAAGCTTTCTTT CASSVAGTEAFF
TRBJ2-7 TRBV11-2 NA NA TGTGCCAGCAGCCGGACGTTTTCCTACGAGCAGTACTTC CASSRTFSYEQYF
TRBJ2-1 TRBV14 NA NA TGTGCCAGCAGCCAAGGGAGTGGGGCCTCCTACAATGAGCAGTTCTTC CASSQGSGASYNEQFF
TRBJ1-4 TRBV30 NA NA TGTGCCTGGAAGATCCAGGTGACAAGTAATGAAAAACTGTTTTTT CAWKIQVTSNEKLFF
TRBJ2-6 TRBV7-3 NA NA TGTGCCAGCAGCTTCCCAGGGGCTGGGGCCAACGTCCTGACTTTC CASSFPGAGANVLTF
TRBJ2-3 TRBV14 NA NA TGTGCCAGCAGCCCGTCGGCAAATACGCAGTATTTT CASSPSANTQYF
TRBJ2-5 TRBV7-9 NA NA TGTGCCAGCAGCTTATCCGGGAGCCAAGAGACCCAGTACTTC CASSLSGSQETQYF
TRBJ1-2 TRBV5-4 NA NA TGTGCCAGCAGCTTGGCCCGGGGCGATGGCTACACCTTC CASSLARGDGYTF
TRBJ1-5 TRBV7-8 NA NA TGTGCCAGCAGCCCCGGGCGGAATCAGCCCCAGCATTTT CASSPGRNQPQHF
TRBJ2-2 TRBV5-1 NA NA TGCGCCAGCAGCCCCAACTCCGGGGAGCTGTTTTTT CASSPNSGELFF
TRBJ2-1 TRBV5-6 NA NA TGTGCCAGCAGCTTGGGCTTTGCGGCGAACCGTTACAATGAGCAGTTCTTC CASSLGFAANRYNEQFF
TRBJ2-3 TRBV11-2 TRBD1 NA TGTGCCAGCAGCTTAGAGACAGGGAGAGGTACGCAGTATTTT CASSLETGRGTQYF
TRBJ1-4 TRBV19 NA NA TGTGCCTGCCCCCCCGTTTATCGCGATGAAAAACTGTTTTTT CACPPVYRDEKLFF
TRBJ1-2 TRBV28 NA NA TGTGCCAGCAGCCCGCTGGAGTCCCTCTATGGCTACACCTTC CASSPLESLYGYTF